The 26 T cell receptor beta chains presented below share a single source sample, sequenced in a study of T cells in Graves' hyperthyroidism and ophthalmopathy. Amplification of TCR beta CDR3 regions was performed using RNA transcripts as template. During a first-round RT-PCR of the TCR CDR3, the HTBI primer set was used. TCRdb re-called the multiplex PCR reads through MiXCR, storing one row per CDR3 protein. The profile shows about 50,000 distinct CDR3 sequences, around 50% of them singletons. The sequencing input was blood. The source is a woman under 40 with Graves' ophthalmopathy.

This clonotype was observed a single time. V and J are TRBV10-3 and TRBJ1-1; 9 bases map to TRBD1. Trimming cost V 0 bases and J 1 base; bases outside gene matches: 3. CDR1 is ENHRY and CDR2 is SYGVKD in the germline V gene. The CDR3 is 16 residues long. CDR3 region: CAISESRGQGNTEAFF. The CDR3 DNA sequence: TGTGCCATCAGTGAGTCGAGGGGACAGGGGAACACTGAAGCTTTCTTT.

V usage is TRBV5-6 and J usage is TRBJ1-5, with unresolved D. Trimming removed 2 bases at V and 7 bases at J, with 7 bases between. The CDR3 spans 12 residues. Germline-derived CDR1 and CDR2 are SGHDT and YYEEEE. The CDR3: CASSLERQPQHF. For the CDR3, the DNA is TGTGCCAGCAGCTTAGAAAGGCAGCCCCAGCATTTT.

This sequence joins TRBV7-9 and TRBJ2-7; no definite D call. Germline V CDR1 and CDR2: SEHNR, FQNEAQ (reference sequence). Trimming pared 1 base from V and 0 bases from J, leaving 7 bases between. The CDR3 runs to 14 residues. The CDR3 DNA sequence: TGTGCCAGCAGCTTAGACATCTCCTCCTACGAGCAGTACTTC. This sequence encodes CASSLDISSYEQYF.

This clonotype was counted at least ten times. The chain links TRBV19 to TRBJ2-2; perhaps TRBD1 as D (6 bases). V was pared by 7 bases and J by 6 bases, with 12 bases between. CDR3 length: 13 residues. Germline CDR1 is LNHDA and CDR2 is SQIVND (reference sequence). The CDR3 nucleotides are TGTGCCAGTACCAGGGACACGGCCGGGGAGCTGTTTTTT. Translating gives CASTRDTAGELFF.

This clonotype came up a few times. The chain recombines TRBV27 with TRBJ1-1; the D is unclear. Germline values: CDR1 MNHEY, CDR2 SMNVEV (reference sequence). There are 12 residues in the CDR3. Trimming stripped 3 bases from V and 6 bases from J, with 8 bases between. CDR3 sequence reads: CASSFSGSEAFF. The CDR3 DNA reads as TGTGCCAGCAGTTTCTCGGGGTCTGAAGCTTTCTTT.

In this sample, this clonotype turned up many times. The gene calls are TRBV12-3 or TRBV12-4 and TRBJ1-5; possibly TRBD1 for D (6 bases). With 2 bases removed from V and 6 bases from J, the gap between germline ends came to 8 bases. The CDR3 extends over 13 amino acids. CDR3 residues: CASSLKGGQPQHF. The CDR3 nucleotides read TGTGCCAGCAGTTTAAAGGGGGGTCAGCCCCAGCATTTT.

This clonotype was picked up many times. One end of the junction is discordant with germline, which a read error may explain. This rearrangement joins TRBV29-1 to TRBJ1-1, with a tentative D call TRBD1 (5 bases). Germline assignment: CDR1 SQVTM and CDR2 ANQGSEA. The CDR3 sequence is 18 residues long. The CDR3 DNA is TGCAGCGTTTACGGGCAGGGACCGTTACTCCAAATGAACACTGAAGCTCTCTTT. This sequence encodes CSVYGQGPLLQMNTEALF.

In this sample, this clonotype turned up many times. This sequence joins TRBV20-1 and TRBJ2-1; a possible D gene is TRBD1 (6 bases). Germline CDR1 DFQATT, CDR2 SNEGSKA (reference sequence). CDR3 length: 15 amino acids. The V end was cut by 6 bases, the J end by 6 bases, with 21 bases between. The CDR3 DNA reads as TGCAGTGCAAACCCGGGACATATGCCCATCAATGAGCAGTTCTTC. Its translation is CSANPGHMPINEQFF.

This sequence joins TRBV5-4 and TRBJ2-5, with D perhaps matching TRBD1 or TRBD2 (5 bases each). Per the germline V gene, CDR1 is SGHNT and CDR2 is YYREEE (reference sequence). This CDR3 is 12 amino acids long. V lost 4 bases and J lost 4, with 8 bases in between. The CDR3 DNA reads TGTGCCAGCAGCCCTGGGACAGAGACCCAGTACTTC. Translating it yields CASSPGTETQYF.

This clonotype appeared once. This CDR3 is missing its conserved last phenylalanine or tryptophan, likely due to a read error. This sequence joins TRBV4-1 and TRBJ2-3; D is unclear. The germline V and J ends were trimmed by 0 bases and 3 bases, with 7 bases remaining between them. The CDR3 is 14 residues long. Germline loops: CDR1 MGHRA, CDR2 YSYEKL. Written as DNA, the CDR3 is TGCGCCAGCAGCCAAGAAGGCTATACAGATACGCAGTATCTC. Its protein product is CASSQEGYTDTQYL.

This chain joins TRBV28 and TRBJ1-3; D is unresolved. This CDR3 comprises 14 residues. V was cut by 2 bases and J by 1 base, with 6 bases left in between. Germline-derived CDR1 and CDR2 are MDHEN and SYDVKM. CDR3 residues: CASSLPGSGNTIYF. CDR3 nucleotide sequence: TGTGCCAGCAGTTTACCGGGTTCTGGAAACACCATATATTTT.

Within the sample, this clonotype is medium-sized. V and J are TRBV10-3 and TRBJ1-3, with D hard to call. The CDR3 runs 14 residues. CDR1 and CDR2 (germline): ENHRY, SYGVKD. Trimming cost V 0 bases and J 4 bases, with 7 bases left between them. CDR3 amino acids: CAISESPSGNTIYF. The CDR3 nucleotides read TGTGCCATCAGTGAGTCGCCCTCAGGAAACACCATATATTTT.

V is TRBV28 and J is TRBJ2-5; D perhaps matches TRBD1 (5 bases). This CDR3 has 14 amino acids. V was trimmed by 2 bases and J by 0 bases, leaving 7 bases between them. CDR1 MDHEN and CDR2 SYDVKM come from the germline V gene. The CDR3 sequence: CASSLRGNQETQYF. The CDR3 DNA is TGTGCCAGCAGTTTAAGGGGCAACCAAGAGACCCAGTACTTC.

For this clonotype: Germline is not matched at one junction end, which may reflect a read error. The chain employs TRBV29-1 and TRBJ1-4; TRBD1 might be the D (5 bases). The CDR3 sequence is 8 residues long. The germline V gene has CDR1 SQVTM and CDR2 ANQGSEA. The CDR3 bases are TGCAGCGTTGAAGGGTGGGACTTT. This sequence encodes CSVEGWDF.

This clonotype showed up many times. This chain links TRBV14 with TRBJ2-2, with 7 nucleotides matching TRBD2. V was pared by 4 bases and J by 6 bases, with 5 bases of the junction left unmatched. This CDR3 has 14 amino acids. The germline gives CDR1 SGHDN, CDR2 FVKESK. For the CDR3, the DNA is TGTGCCAGCAGCCGATTGGGAGGGGCCGGGGAGCTGTTTTTT. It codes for CASSRLGGAGELFF.

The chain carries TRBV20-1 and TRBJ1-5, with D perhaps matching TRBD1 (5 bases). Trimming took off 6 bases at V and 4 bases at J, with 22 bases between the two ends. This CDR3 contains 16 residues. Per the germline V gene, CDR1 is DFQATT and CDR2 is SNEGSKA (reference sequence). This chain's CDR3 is CSASSSGTRENQPQHF. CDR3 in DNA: TGCAGTGCCAGCAGCTCGGGGACGCGCGAAAATCAGCCCCAGCATTTT.

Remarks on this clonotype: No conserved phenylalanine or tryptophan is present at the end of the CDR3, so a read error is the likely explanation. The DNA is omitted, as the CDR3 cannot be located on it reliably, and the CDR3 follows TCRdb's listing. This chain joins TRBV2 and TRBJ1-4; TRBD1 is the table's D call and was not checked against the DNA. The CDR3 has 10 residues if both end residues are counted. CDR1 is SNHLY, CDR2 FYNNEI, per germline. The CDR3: CASSEGGLEY.

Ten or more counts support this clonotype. CDR3 sequence reads: CASTRESETQYF. The CDR3 coding sequence is TGTGCCAGCACCAGGGAGTCAGAGACCCAGTACTTC. This chain links TRBV2 with TRBJ2-5; either TRBD1 or TRBD2 may supply D (5 bases each). V was shortened by 7 bases and J by 4 bases, with 10 bases between the two germline ends. The CDR3 totals 12 residues. Looked up from germline, CDR1 is SNHLY and CDR2 is FYNNEI.

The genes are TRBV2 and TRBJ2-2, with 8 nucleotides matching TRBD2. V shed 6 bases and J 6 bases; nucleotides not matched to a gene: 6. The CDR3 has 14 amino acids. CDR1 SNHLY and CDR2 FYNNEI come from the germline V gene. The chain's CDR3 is CASSSAGVAGELFF. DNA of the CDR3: TGTGCCAGCAGCTCAGCGGGAGTCGCCGGGGAGCTGTTTTTT.

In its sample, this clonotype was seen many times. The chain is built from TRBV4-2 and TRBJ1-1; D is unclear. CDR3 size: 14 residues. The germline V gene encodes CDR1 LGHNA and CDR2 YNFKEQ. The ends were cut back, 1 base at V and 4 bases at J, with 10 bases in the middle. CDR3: CASSQALGVTEAFF. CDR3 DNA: TGTGCCAGCAGCCAAGCCTTGGGAGTCACTGAAGCTTTCTTT.

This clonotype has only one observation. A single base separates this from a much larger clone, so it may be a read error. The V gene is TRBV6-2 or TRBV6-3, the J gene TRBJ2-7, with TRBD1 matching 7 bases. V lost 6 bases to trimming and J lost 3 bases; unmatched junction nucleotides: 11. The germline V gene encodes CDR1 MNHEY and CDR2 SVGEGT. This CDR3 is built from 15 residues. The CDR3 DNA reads TGTGCCAGCAGAACCGGGACAGTGAGTGTCTACGAGCAGTACTTC. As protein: CASRTGTVSVYEQYF.

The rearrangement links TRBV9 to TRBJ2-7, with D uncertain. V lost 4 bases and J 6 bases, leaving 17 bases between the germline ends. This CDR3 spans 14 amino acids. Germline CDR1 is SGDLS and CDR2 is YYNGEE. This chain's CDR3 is CASSLTAEAREQYF. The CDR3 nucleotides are TGTGCCAGCAGCCTCACCGCCGAGGCCCGCGAGCAGTACTTC.

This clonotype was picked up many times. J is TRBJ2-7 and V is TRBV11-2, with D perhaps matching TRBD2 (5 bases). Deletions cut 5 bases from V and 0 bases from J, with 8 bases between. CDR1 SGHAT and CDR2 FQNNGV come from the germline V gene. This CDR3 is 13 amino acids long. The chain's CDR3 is CASSPRGSYEQYF. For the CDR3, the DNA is TGTGCCAGCAGCCCCCGGGGCTCCTACGAGCAGTACTTC. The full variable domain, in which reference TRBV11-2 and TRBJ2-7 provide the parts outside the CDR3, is EAGVAQSPRYKIIEKRQSVAFWCNPISGHATLYWYQQILGQGPKLLIQFQNNGVVDDSQLPKDRFSAERLKGVDSTLKIQPAKLEDSAVYLCASSPRGSYEQYFGPGTRLTVT.

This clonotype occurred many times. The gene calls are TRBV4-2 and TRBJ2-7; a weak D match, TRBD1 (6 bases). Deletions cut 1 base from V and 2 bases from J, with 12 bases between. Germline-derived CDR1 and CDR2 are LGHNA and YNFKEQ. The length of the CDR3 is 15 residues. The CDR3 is CASSQGTVVTYEQYF. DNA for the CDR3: TGTGCCAGCAGCCAAGGGACAGTAGTCACCTACGAGCAGTACTTC.

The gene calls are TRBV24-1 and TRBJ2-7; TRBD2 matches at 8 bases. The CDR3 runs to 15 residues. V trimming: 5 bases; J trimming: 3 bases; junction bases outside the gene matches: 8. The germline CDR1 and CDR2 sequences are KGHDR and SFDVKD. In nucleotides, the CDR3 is TGTGCCACCAGTGGCTCCAGCGGGAGCCACTACGAGCAGTACTTC. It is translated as CATSGSSGSHYEQYF.

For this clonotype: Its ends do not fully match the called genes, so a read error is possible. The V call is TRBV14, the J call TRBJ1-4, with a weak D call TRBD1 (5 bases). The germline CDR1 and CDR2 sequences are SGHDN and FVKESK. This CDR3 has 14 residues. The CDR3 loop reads CASRQEAGREKLFF. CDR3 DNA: TGTGCCAGCAGGCAAGAAGCAGGGAGGGAAAAACTGTTTTTT.